This TCR beta chain was sequenced during a study of shared clonotypes between healthy human individuals. Using immunoSEQ multiplex PCR, the repertoire was profiled, and TCRdb retains in-frame clones only, with some absent. The table includes about 1.5 million clones, around 97% detected once. The V gene's germline CDR1 is SGHRS and CDR2 YFSETQ. After removal of 4 bases from V and 3 bases from J, the junction contained 10 bases not matched to a gene. The CDR3 spans 16 residues. This receptor was identified in a man aged 25 to 40 in good health. The sequencing sample was made of naive CD4+ T cells sorted from blood. Subset reported: CD45RA+ positively selected. The genes are TRBV5-1 and TRBJ1-3; the match to TRBD1 covers 7 bases. The DNA for the CDR3 is TGCGCCAGCAGCGTGGGAACAGGGGCCGGTGGAAACACCATATATTTT. Translated, it gives CASSVGTGAGGNTIYF.